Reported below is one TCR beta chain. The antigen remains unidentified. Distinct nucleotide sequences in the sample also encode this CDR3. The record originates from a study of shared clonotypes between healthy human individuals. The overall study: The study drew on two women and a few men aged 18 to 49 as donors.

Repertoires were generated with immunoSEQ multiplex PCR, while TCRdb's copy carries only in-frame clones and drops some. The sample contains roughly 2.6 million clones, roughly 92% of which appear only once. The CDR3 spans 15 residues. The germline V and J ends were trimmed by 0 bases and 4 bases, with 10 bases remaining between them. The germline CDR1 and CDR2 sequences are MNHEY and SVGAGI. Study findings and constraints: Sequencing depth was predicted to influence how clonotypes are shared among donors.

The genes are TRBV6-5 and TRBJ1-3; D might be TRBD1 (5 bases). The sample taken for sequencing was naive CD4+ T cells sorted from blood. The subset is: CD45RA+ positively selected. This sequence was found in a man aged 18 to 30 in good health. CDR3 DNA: TGTGCCAGCAGTTACTCTACAGGAACGGGAAACACCATATATTTT. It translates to CASSYSTGTGNTIYF.